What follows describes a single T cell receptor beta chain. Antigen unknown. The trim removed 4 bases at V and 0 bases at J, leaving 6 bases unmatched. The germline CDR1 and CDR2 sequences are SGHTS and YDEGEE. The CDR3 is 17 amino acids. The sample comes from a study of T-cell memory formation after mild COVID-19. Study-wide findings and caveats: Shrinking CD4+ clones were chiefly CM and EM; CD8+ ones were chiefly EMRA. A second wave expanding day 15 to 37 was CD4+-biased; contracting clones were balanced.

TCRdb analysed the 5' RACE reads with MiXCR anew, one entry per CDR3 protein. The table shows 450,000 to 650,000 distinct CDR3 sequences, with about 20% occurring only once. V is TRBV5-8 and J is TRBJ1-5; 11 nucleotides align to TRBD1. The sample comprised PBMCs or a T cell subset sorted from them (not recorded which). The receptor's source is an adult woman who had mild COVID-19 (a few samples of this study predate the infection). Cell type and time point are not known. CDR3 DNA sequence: TGTGCCAGCAGCCCCGGGGACAGGGGGTTTAGCAATCAGCCCCAGCATTTT. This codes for CASSPGDRGFSNQPQHF.